This T cell receptor beta chain was sequenced during a study of CD8+ T cells in alopecia areata. cDNA prepared by RNA extraction and subsequent reverse transcription served as the template for sequencing. Libraries were prepared by immunoSEQ multiplex PCR; TCRdb keeps only in-frame clonotypes and omits some of them. Among around 100,000 clones listed, about three fifths were seen once. Regarding treatment: oral pan-JAK inhibitor, 5-10 mg twice daily. The TCR sequence derives from a human donor with alopecia areata. The material was CD8+ T cells sorted from blood, obtained at week 24, from a patient treated with tofacitinib.

As DNA, the CDR3 is TGTGCCAGCAGCTTAGCGAGTACAGGGGGCGAGCAGTACTTC. The encoded protein is CASSLASTGGEQYF. The chain employs TRBV5-6 and TRBJ2-7; 8 bases line up with TRBD1. This CDR3 region has 14 residues. Losses at the gene ends were 2 bases for V and 6 bases for J; bases not matched to a gene: 7. In germline, CDR1 is SGHDT, CDR2 YYEEEE.